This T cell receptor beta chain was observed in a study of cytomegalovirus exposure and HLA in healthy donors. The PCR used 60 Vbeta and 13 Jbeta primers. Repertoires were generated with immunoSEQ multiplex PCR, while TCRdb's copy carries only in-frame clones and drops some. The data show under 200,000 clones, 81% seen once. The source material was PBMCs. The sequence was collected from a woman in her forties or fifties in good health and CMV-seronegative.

CDR3 nucleotide sequence: TGTGCCAGTAGTCCCTCAGCCTTCGGGTACGAGCAGTACTTC. This gives the protein CASSPSAFGYEQYF. The rearrangement joins TRBV19 to TRBJ2-7; D uncertain. Germline V CDR1 and CDR2: LNHDA, SQIVND (reference sequence). Between the trimmed V and J ends, which lost 5 bases and 4 bases, there was a span of 15 bases. This CDR3 spans 14 amino acids.